This TCR beta chain was sequenced for a study of response to subunit inactivated influenza vaccine. Study-wide findings and caveats: The authors suggested that every seasonal influenza vaccination recruits few new T cells.

The CDR3 totals 17 residues. V shed 4 bases and J 0 bases; nucleotides not matched to a gene: 7. From germline, CDR1 is MNHNS and CDR2 SASEGT. TCRdb analysed the RT-PCR reads with MiXCR anew, one entry per CDR3 protein. In the table there are 450,000 to 550,000 distinct CDR3 sequences, 25% of which are singletons. With respect to this clonotype: The antigen is undetermined.

The gene calls are TRBV6-1 and TRBJ2-3; 10 bases fit TRBD2. The material was CD4+ T cells sorted from PBMCs, obtained 5 to 6 days after vaccination. The clonotype comes from a man over 45 who received an inactivated influenza vaccine. CDR3 sequence (DNA): TGTGCCAGCAGTGCGGGACTAGCGAGACCTAGCACAGATACGCAGTATTTT. Its translation is CASSAGLARPSTDTQYF.